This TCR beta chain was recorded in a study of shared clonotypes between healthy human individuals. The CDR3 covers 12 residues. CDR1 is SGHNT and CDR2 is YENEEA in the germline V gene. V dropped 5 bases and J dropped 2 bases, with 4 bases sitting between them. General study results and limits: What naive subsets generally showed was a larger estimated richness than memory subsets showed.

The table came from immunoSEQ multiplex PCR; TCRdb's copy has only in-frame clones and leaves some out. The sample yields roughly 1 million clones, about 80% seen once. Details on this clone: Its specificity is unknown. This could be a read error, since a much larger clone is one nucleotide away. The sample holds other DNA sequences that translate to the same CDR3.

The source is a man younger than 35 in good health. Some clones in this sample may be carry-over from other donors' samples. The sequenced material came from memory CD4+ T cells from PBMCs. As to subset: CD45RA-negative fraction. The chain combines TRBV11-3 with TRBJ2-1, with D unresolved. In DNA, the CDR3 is TGTGCCAGCAGCCGGACCTACAATGAGCAGTTCTTC. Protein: CASSRTYNEQFF.